This T cell receptor (beta chain) was sequenced in a study of spatial heterogeneity in lung cancer. Every cDNA TCR molecule received its own unique molecular identifier. TCRdb redid the calling of the 5' RACE reads with MiXCR, one entry per CDR3 protein. The sample consists of tens of thousands of distinct CDR3 sequences, about 12% of them appearing once. The CDR3 is 16 residues long. The V segment lost 1 base and the J segment 8 bases; nucleotides outside the gene matches: 9. From germline, CDR1 is LGHNA and CDR2 YSLEER. Specified time point: sample taken at primary tumor resection. Unsorted tumor, nontumor lung tissue or cryopreserved PBMC supplied the whole RNA. This clonotype was counted between two and nine times.

The sequencing used PBMCs, collected at surgery. The genes are TRBV4-3 and TRBJ2-2; 8 bases align to TRBD2. This clonotype originated in a male donor with early-stage non-small cell lung cancer. This CDR3 reads CASSQVGTRAVGELFF. CDR3 DNA sequence: TGCGCCAGCAGCCAAGTAGGGACTAGGGCGGTAGGGGAGCTGTTTTTT.